The clone carrying this T cell receptor beta chain was found once. The data are from a study of blood T cell repertoires in COVID-19. Study-level background: Whether acute or convalescent, the COVID-19 samples came from the United States, Italy and Spain. PBMCs, B-cell-depleted T cells, or T cells provided the cDNA or gDNA that made up the material.

Authors' methods: Estimated nucleated cell counts came from reference gene primer amplification. The method was immunoSEQ multiplex PCR; TCRdb's version includes in-frame clones alone and lacks a portion of them. The V and J calls and clone size were taken over from that table, and D and trimming were inferred from the DNA. This sample has about 130,000 clones, with around 88% found just once. The ends were cut back, 6 bases at V and 2 bases at J, with 15 bases in the middle. The CDR3 consists of 15 residues. CDR1 MNHEY and CDR2 SMNVEV come from the germline V gene (reference sequence). This TCR was sampled from a man over 45 with acute or convalescent COVID-19. The sequencing sample was made of peripheral blood. V and J are TRBV27 and TRBJ2-3, with D possibly being TRBD2 (5 bases). CDR3: CASSLLAGLTDTQYF. The CDR3 DNA reads TGTGCCAGCAGCCTGCTGGCGGGTCTCACAGATACGCAGTATTTT.